The next 7 T cell receptor beta chains were all read from a single sample in a study of blood T cell repertoires in COVID-19. Assay: immunoSEQ multiplex PCR; the TCRdb copy retains only in-frame clones and omits some. The table has 70,000 to 75,000 clones, 75% to 95% seen once. Source material: peripheral blood. The source is a woman aged 18-29 years with acute or convalescent COVID-19.

V usage is TRBV4-1 and J usage is TRBJ2-7; possibly TRBD2 for D (6 bases). The V end lost 4 bases, the J end lost 1 base, and 8 bases lay between the germline ends. This CDR3 spans 13 amino acids. Germline V gene lookup returns CDR1 MGHRA and CDR2 YSYEKL. The CDR3 sequence is CASSREASYEQYF. The CDR3 DNA sequence: TGCGCCAGCAGCCGGGAGGCTTCCTACGAGCAGTACTTC.

The count of this clone is one. This sequence joins TRBV19 and TRBJ2-5, with 10 nucleotides matching TRBD2. The CDR3 runs to 15 residues. Germline V gene data show CDR1 as LNHDA and CDR2 as SQIVND (reference sequence). The trim removed 2 bases at V and 4 bases at J, leaving 4 bases unmatched. CDR3 nucleotides: TGTGCCAGTAGTATAACAGCGGGGGGGGCAGAGACCCAGTACTTC. Protein sequence: CASSITAGGAETQYF.

The table lists this clone with a count of one. V gene TRBV18 combines with J gene TRBJ2-3, with 14 bases aligning to TRBD2. This CDR3 contains 16 residues. CDR1 is KGHSH and CDR2 is LQKENI in the germline V gene. The junction had 0 bases not matched to a gene; V was cut back by 3 bases and J by 1 base. The CDR3 sequence is CASSPGLAGGTDTQYF. The CDR3 coding sequence is TGTGCCAGCTCACCGGGACTAGCGGGGGGCACAGATACGCAGTATTTT.

The chain has TRBV21-1 and TRBJ2-7; the DNA was not used to check the table's D call, TRBD1. TRBV21-1 is shown as a pseudogene. The CDR3 is made up of 13 amino acids. For the CDR3, the DNA is TGTGCCAGCAGCAACAGGGGTCCCTACGAGCAGTACTTC. It translates to CASSNRGPYEQYF.

This rearrangement joins TRBV14 to TRBJ1-5; 7 bases are shared with TRBD1. The trim removed 5 bases at V and 9 bases at J, leaving 7 bases unmatched. The CDR3 sequence is 13 residues long. Germline CDR1 and CDR2: SGHDN and FVKESK. This CDR3 reads CASSFDRTGPQHF. The DNA for the CDR3 is TGTGCCAGCAGCTTCGACAGGACAGGGCCCCAGCATTTT.

The chain links TRBV28 to TRBJ2-3; 9 bases line up with TRBD1. This CDR3 spans 16 amino acids. Losses at the gene ends were 1 base for V and 4 bases for J; bases not matched to a gene: 6. Germline loops: CDR1 MDHEN, CDR2 SYDVKM. CDR3 region: CASSLLGTGLADTQYF. DNA for the CDR3: TGTGCCAGCAGTTTATTGGGGACAGGGCTTGCAGATACGCAGTATTTT.

This chain uses TRBV6-5 with TRBJ2-7; 8 positions agree with TRBD2. V shed 11 bases, J shed 4 bases, and the junction held 10 bases outside the gene matches. The CDR3 totals 13 residues. The germline gives CDR1 MNHEY, CDR2 SVGAGI. CDR3 DNA: TGTGCCTCACTCCGGGGGGGGGCTTACGAGCAGTACTTC. Translating gives CASLRGGAYEQYF.